Detailed here is one T cell receptor (beta chain). This sample is drawn from a study of blood T cell repertoires in COVID-19. Authors' data handling: Estimation of nucleated cell counts relied on the amplification of reference gene primers. The protocol was immunoSEQ multiplex PCR, while the TCRdb copy is restricted to in-frame clones and leaves out a portion. D and trimming come from the DNA, and the V and J calls and clone size come from that table. This table holds over 75,000 clones, 70% to 85% found once. V was clipped by 4 bases and J by 5 bases, with 6 bases between them. Per germline, CDR1 LGHDT and CDR2 YNNKEL (reference sequence). CDR3 length: 12 amino acids.

The receptor's source is a woman aged 50 to 60 with acute or convalescent COVID-19. Material for sequencing was peripheral blood. This chain connects TRBV3-1 (or the pseudogene TRBV3-2) to TRBJ1-5; no clear D. CDR3 residues: CASSLGDQPQHF. The CDR3 nucleotides read TGTGCCAGCAGCCTCGGGGATCAGCCCCAGCATTTT.